This TCR beta chain came from a study of blood T cell repertoires in COVID-19. At the level of the study: The United States, Italy and Spain were the sources of the acute and convalescent COVID-19 samples. Sample material is recorded as cDNA or gDNA derived from T cells, B-cell-depleted T cells, or PBMCs.

The germline gives CDR1 MDHEN, CDR2 SYDVKM. V was trimmed by 1 base and J by 9 bases, leaving 7 bases between them. CDR3 size: 12 residues. In the source study's methods: How many nucleated cells were present was estimated from reference gene primer amplification. Produced via immunoSEQ multiplex PCR; TCRdb's table is partial and in-frame only. From that table come the V and J calls and clone size; the DNA was used to work out D and trimming. The table has more than 250,000 clones, around four fifths seen once. This clonotype was sampled from a woman aged 50 to 60 with acute or convalescent COVID-19. The sequenced material came from peripheral blood. The chain uses TRBV28 and TRBJ1-5; D is ambiguous. This chain's CDR3 is CASSLYDRPQHF. In DNA form, the CDR3 reads TGTGCCAGCAGTTTATACGATAGGCCCCAGCATTTT.